The 19 T cell receptor beta chains below all came from one sample that was sequenced in a study of cytomegalovirus exposure and HLA in healthy donors. PCR involved 60 Vbeta and 13 Jbeta primers. The protocol was immunoSEQ multiplex PCR, while the TCRdb copy is restricted to in-frame clones and leaves out a portion. The sample lists about 70,000 clones, more than 80% occurring once. Sequenced: PBMCs. All receptors derive from a woman between 25 and 40 years old in good health and CMV-seropositive.

The chain combines TRBV28 with TRBJ2-5; 12 bases line up with TRBD2. The CDR3 length is 15 residues. Germline values: CDR1 MDHEN, CDR2 SYDVKM. V lost 2 bases to trimming and J lost 4 bases; unmatched junction nucleotides: 2. CDR3 DNA: TGTGCCAGCAGTTTAAGACTAGCGGGAGTAGAGACCCAGTACTTC. Translating it yields CASSLRLAGVETQYF.

J is TRBJ2-7 and V is TRBV28; 10 bases are a match to TRBD2. Looked up from germline, CDR1 is MDHEN and CDR2 is SYDVKM. J was trimmed by 0 bases and V by 5 bases; bases with no gene match: 4. CDR3 length equals 15 residues. CDR3 DNA sequence: TGTGCCAGCAGTCCCGGGACTAGCGACTCCTACGAGCAGTACTTC. Translation gives CASSPGTSDSYEQYF. Complete variable domain (other parts from reference TRBV28 and TRBJ2-7): DVKVTQSSRYLVKRTGEKVFLECVQDMDHENMFWYRQDPGLGLRLIYFSYDVKMKEKGDIPEGYSVSREKKERFSLILESASTNQTSMYLCASSPGTSDSYEQYFGPGTRLTVT.

The genes are TRBV5-1 and TRBJ2-6; D is possibly TRBD1 (5 bases). The CDR3 consists of 17 residues. Germline values: CDR1 SGHRS, CDR2 YFSETQ. V was pared by 4 bases and J by 0 bases, with 14 bases between. The chain's CDR3 is CASSLTVALSGANVLTF. Here the CDR3 DNA reads TGCGCCAGCAGCCTGACAGTCGCGCTCTCTGGGGCCAACGTCCTGACTTTC.

This clone was seen only a few times. The chain recombines TRBV6-1 with TRBJ2-7; TRBD1 might be the D (5 bases). Deletions cut 6 bases from V and 1 base from J, with 13 bases between. CDR1 MNHNS and CDR2 SASEGT come from the germline V gene. CDR3 length: 14 residues. As DNA, the CDR3 is TGTGCCAGCAGCAACGCAGGGTTATCCTACGAGCAGTACTTC. It codes for CASSNAGLSYEQYF.

The chain employs TRBV13 and TRBJ2-4, with 9 bases matching TRBD1. Looked up from germline, CDR1 is PRHDT and CDR2 is FYEKMQ (reference sequence). This CDR3 spans 16 amino acids. Losses at the gene ends were 6 bases for V and 6 bases for J; bases not matched to a gene: 12. The DNA of the CDR3 is TGTGCCAGCAGACATACCCGAGGACAGGGGACAAACATTCAGTACTTC. Amino acids: CASRHTRGQGTNIQYF.

Concerning this clone: One junction end does not reproduce the germline sequence, and a read error may be involved. The chain employs TRBV7-6 and TRBJ1-3; no firm D call. Germline V gene lookup returns CDR1 SGHVS and CDR2 FNYEAQ. This CDR3 is 14 amino acids long. The CDR3 reads CASSLEVGGDTIYF. DNA for the CDR3: TGTGCCAGCAGCTTAGAAGTCGGTGGAGACACCATATATTTT.

The chain links TRBV29-1 to TRBJ2-3, with TRBD2 matching over 10 bases. Germline assignment: CDR1 SQVTM and CDR2 ANQGSEA. The CDR3 is made up of 14 amino acids. Trimming cost V 5 bases and J 2 bases; bases outside gene matches: 4. CDR3 region: CSVTSGAYTDTQYF. CDR3 in DNA: TGCAGCGTTACTAGCGGGGCCTACACAGATACGCAGTATTTT.

The genes are TRBV4-1 and TRBJ2-2; D is unresolved. The V end lost 0 bases, the J end lost 6 bases, and 8 bases lay between the germline ends. The V gene's germline CDR1 is MGHRA and CDR2 YSYEKL. This CDR3 spans 14 amino acids. The CDR3 reads CASSQDLTSGELFF. The CDR3 nucleotides read TGCGCCAGCAGCCAAGATTTAACATCCGGGGAGCTGTTTTTT.

J is TRBJ2-2 and V is TRBV25-1; TRBD2 matches 7 bases. Trimming at V came to 5 bases and at J to 5 bases, leaving 11 bases not matched to a gene. There are 16 residues in the CDR3. CDR1 is MGHDK and CDR2 is SYGVNS in the germline V gene. The CDR3 bases are TGTGCCAGCAGTCCCCGAGGGGCTAGCGGAACCGGGGAGCTGTTTTTT. Translating gives CASSPRGASGTGELFF.

V is TRBV9 and J is TRBJ1-6; a weak D match, TRBD1 (6 bases). CDR1 SGDLS and CDR2 YYNGEE come from the germline V gene. Trimming took 0 bases from V and 6 from J, leaving 7 bases between them. The CDR3 runs to 14 residues. The CDR3 region has the DNA TGTGCCAGCAGCGTAGCGGACAGTAATTCACCCCTCCACTTT. It is translated as CASSVADSNSPLHF.

The rearrangement joins TRBV7-2 to TRBJ2-2; TRBD2 might be the D (6 bases). V lost 4 bases to trimming and J lost 7 bases, with 10 bases between them. In germline, CDR1 is SGHTA, CDR2 FQGNSA. The CDR3 is 13 amino acids. CDR3 in amino acids: CASSSEGHGELFF. CDR3 coding DNA: TGTGCCAGCAGCTCGGAGGGGCACGGGGAGCTGTTTTTT.

The chain joins TRBV7-2 to TRBJ1-2; 8 nucleotides agree with TRBD1. The trim removed 0 bases at V and 5 bases at J, leaving 8 bases unmatched. CDR1 SGHTA and CDR2 FQGNSA come from the germline V gene. This CDR3 has 16 residues. CDR3 coding DNA: TGTGCCAGCAGCTTAGCAGGGCAGGGGGCAGGGTATGGCTACACCTTC. Amino acids: CASSLAGQGAGYGYTF.

The rearrangement uses TRBV5-1 and TRBJ2-5, with no clear D. The V and J ends lost 2 bases and 5 bases respectively, with 13 bases between them. The CDR3 is made up of 14 amino acids. In germline, CDR1 is SGHRS, CDR2 YFSETQ. The CDR3 DNA reads as TGCGCCAGCAGCTTAATCGATCCCCAGGAGACCCAGTACTTC. Translation: CASSLIDPQETQYF.

The chain uses TRBV2 and TRBJ2-2, with D perhaps TRBD1 (6 bases). The germline V gene encodes CDR1 SNHLY and CDR2 FYNNEI. The CDR3 is 15 residues long. V gave up 6 bases and J gave up 5 bases, with 16 bases separating them. The DNA for the CDR3 is TGTGCCAGCAGCCACGATAAAACAGGGACCGGGGAGCTGTTTTTT. It encodes CASSHDKTGTGELFF. The entire variable domain, with the rest obtained from reference TRBV2 and TRBJ2-2, is as follows: EPEVTQTPSHQVTQMGQEVILRCVPISNHLYFYWYRQILGQKVEFLVSFYNNEISEKSEIFDDQFSVERPDGSNFTLKIRSTKLEDSAMYFCASSHDKTGTGELFFGEGSRLTVL.

The J gene is TRBJ1-3, the V gene TRBV18; D unresolved. V was pared by 2 bases and J by 7 bases, with 9 bases between. The CDR3 contains 13 residues. Germline lookup yields CDR1 KGHSH and CDR2 LQKENI. CDR3 sequence reads: CASSPYSGNTIYF. The CDR3, as DNA: TGTGCCAGCTCACCATACAGCGGGAACACCATATATTTT.

The chain combines TRBV7-6 with TRBJ2-5; 7 bases map to TRBD1. The last part of the DNA fits TRBJ2-7 better; the J call may be wrong. Germline V gene lookup returns CDR1 SGHVS and CDR2 FNYEAQ. The CDR3 consists of 14 residues. The CDR3 spells CASSSRDSSYEQYF. The CDR3 region has the DNA TGTGCCAGCAGCTCGAGGGACAGCTCCTACGAGCAGTACTTC.

CDR3 protein: CAISGQGGNQPQHF. Written as DNA, the CDR3 is TGTGCCATCAGCGGACAGGGTGGCAATCAGCCCCAGCATTTT. V usage is TRBV10-3 and J usage is TRBJ1-5; TRBD1 matches at 8 bases. Trimming cost V 6 bases and J 2 bases; bases outside gene matches: 3. The CDR3 is 14 residues long. CDR1 is ENHRY and CDR2 is SYGVKD in the germline V gene.

This clone has only one observation. The chain joins TRBV9 to TRBJ2-3; D might be TRBD2 (5 bases). Germline assignment: CDR1 SGDLS and CDR2 YYNGEE. This CDR3 spans 15 amino acids. Trimming took off 0 bases at V and 1 base at J, with 9 bases between the two ends. Written as DNA, the CDR3 is TGTGCCAGCAGCGTAGGAGCGCGGGGCACAGATACGCAGTATTTT. Translation gives CASSVGARGTDTQYF.

Here the CDR3 DNA reads TGTGCCAGCCGGACAGAGGCCGCGGGCGTCGGGCTTACCGAGCAGTACTTC. Encoded protein: CASRTEAAGVGLTEQYF. This rearrangement joins TRBV2 to TRBJ2-7; a weak D match, TRBD1 (6 bases). V was pared by 8 bases and J by 6 bases, with 29 bases between. Germline CDR1 SNHLY, CDR2 FYNNEI. The CDR3 has 17 amino acids.